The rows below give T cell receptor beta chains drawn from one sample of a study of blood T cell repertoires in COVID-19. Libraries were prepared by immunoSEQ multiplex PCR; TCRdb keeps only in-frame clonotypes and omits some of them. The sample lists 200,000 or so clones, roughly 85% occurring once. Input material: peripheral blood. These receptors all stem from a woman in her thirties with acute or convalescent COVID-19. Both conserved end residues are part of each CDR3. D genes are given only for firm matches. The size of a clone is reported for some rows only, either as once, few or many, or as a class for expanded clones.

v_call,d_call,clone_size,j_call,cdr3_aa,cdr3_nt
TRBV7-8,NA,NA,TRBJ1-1,CASSLEVGQEAFF,TGTGCCAGCAGCTTAGAGGTTGGACAAGAAGCTTTCTTT
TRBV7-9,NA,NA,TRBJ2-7,CASSLDVWQISSYEQYF,TGTGCCAGCAGCTTAGATGTTTGGCAGATAAGCTCCTACGAGCAGTACTTC
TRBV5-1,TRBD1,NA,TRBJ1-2,CASSLEGQGGHGYTF,TGCGCCAGCAGCTTGGAGGGACAGGGGGGCCATGGCTACACCTTC
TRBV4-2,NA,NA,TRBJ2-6,CASSQVGPGLSSGANVLTF,TGTGCCAGCAGCCAAGTGGGTCCAGGGCTCAGCTCTGGGGCCAACGTCCTGACTTTC
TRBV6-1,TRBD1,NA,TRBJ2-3,CASSEGQYTDTQYF,TGTGCCAGCAGTGAGGGACAGTACACAGATACGCAGTATTTT
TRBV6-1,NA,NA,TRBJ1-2,CASSESRVRGYTF,TGTGCCAGCAGTGAATCCAGGGTACGAGGCTACACCTTC
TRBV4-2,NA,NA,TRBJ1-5,CASSQDRVSNQPQHF,TGTGCCAGCAGCCAGGACAGAGTTAGCAATCAGCCCCAGCATTTT
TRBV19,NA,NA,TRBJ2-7,CASSIESGDSYEQYF,TGTGCCAGTAGTATAGAGTCCGGGGACTCCTACGAGCAGTACTTC
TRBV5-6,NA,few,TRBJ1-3,CASSAPGFSGNTIYF,TGTGCCAGCAGCGCACCAGGGTTCTCTGGAAACACCATATATTTT
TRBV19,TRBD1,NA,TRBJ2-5,CASRYRGGGETQYF,TGTGCCAGCAGGTACAGGGGCGGCGGAGAGACCCAGTACTTC
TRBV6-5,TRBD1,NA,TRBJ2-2,CASSLIGTGVGELFF,TGTGCCAGCAGCTTAATTGGGACAGGGGTCGGGGAGCTGTTTTTT
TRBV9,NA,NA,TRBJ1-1,CASSVDGGNTEAFF,TGTGCCAGCAGCGTAGATGGCGGAAACACTGAAGCTTTCTTT
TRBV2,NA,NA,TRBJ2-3,CASSAYLAGRSAQYF,TGTGCCAGCAGTGCGTACCTCGCGGGAAGAAGTGCGCAGTATTTT
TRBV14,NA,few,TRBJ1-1,CASSPTGPGTEAFF,TGTGCCAGCAGCCCAACAGGGCCGGGCACTGAAGCTTTCTTT
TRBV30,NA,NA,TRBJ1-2,CAWRLIDYTF,TGTGCCTGGAGACTTATCGACTACACCTTC
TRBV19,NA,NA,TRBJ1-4,CASTPGQGPGKLFF,TGTGCCAGTACTCCTGGACAAGGACCCGGAAAACTGTTTTTT
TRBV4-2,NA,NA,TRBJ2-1,CASSQGPNSRISSYNEQFF,TGTGCCAGCAGCCAAGGGCCGAACTCGCGGATCAGCTCCTACAATGAGCAGTTCTTC
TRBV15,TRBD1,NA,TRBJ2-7,CATSRIVGTGLHEQYF,TGTGCCACCAGCAGAATTGTAGGGACAGGGTTGCACGAGCAGTACTTC
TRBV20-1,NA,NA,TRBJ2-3,CSEGVLDTQYF,TGCAGCGAAGGAGTTTTGGATACGCAGTATTTT
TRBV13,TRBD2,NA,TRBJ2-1,CASSTRLIGTSVQFF,TGTGCCAGCAGCACACGGCTTATAGGGACTAGCGTGCAGTTCTTC
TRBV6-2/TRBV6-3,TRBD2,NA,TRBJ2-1,CASSYSRTSGAHNEQFF,TGTGCCAGCAGTTACTCTCGGACTAGCGGGGCGCACAATGAGCAGTTCTTC
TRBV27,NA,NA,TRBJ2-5,CASSLNGEPRETQYF,TGTGCCAGCAGTTTGAACGGGGAGCCCCGGGAGACCCAGTACTTC
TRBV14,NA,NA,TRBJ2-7,CASSQDFSAESSYEQYF,TGTGCCAGCAGCCAAGATTTTTCAGCGGAGAGCTCCTACGAGCAGTACTTC